Shown below are 4 T cell receptor beta chains from a single sample sequenced in a study of blood T cell repertoires in COVID-19. The table came from immunoSEQ multiplex PCR; TCRdb's copy has only in-frame clones and leaves some out. The sample includes 95,000 to 110,000 clones, roughly 84% seen only once; the top ten take approximately 4.4%. The sample consisted of peripheral blood. All receptors come from a human donor in a cohort sampled during active COVID-19.

The V gene is TRBV3-1 (or the pseudogene TRBV3-2), the J gene TRBJ1-2; D is unresolved. Between the trimmed V and J ends, which lost 3 bases and 4 bases, there was a span of 12 bases. The V gene's germline CDR1 is LGHDT and CDR2 YNNKEL (reference sequence). CDR3 size: 14 residues. CDR3 nucleotides: TGTGCCAGCAGCCACGACACGCATCCCTATGGCTACACCTTC. It translates to CASSHDTHPYGYTF.

This chain connects TRBV5-5 to TRBJ1-1; 7 bases are a match to TRBD1. Unmatched junction bases numbered 8, after V lost 4 bases and J lost 5 bases. The CDR3 extends over 14 amino acids. Germline CDR1 reads SGHKS; CDR2 reads YYEKEE (reference sequence). CDR3 nucleotide sequence: TGTGCCAGCAGCAGTGGGACAGTAGATACTGAAGCTTTCTTT. Protein product: CASSSGTVDTEAFF.

The genes are TRBV27 and TRBJ2-7; 8 bases are shared with TRBD2. The CDR3 length is 18 residues. After removal of 3 bases from V and 0 bases from J, the junction contained 13 bases not matched to a gene. Germline lookup yields CDR1 MNHEY and CDR2 SMNVEV (reference sequence). In nucleotides, the CDR3 is TGTGCCAGCAGTTTCCGACCCACTAGCGGAGGGGGCTCCTACGAGCAGTACTTC. Translating gives CASSFRPTSGGGSYEQYF.

This chain connects TRBV9 to TRBJ2-2; no definite D call. Looked up from germline, CDR1 is SGDLS and CDR2 is YYNGEE. This CDR3 has 14 amino acids. V lost 0 bases, J lost 2 bases, and 5 bases lay in between. CDR3 loop: CASSVAPNTGELFF. The CDR3 nucleotides are TGTGCCAGCAGCGTAGCTCCCAACACCGGGGAGCTGTTTTTT.